A single sample is the source of the 24 T cell receptor beta chains below, sequenced in a study of cytomegalovirus exposure and HLA in healthy donors. PCR was performed using 60 Vbeta and 13 Jbeta primers. The assay was immunoSEQ multiplex PCR, and TCRdb's table has in-frame clones only and misses some. This sample has about 250,000 clones, with about 85% found just once. The specimen sequenced was PBMCs. The source is a girl aged 2-10 years in good health and CMV-seronegative.

This sequence joins TRBV29-1 and TRBJ2-3; D is possibly TRBD2 (6 bases). The CDR3 runs 18 residues. CDR1 and CDR2 from the germline V gene are SQVTM and ANQGSEA. Between the trimmed V and J ends, which lost 3 bases and 0 bases, there was a span of 22 bases. Here the CDR3 reads CSVDRASAQRDSTDTQYF. The CDR3 coding sequence is TGCAGCGTTGATCGGGCTAGCGCCCAGAGGGATAGCACAGATACGCAGTATTTT.

The chain recombines TRBV4-2 with TRBJ1-6; TRBD1 agrees at 8 bases. Germline-derived CDR1 and CDR2 are LGHNA and YNFKEQ. Trimming removed 2 bases from V and 0 bases from J; junction bases left unmatched: 3. This CDR3 contains 17 residues. The CDR3 DNA is TGTGCCAGCAGCCAATGGACAGGGAGCTCCTATAATTCACCCCTCCACTTT. It codes for CASSQWTGSSYNSPLHF.

The V call is TRBV29-1, the J call TRBJ1-3, with D perhaps matching TRBD1 (6 bases). The germline V gene has CDR1 SQVTM and CDR2 ANQGSEA. The CDR3 runs 13 residues. Trimming pared 6 bases from V and 2 bases from J, leaving 11 bases between. The DNA for the CDR3 is TGCAGCGTCGCCCGGACAGCTGGAAACACCATATATTTT. It translates to CSVARTAGNTIYF.

The chain is built from TRBV18 and TRBJ1-1; D may be TRBD1 (6 bases). Trimming removed 3 bases from V and 5 bases from J, with 16 bases in between. The germline V gene encodes CDR1 KGHSH and CDR2 LQKENI. The CDR3 extends over 15 amino acids. In DNA form, the CDR3 reads TGTGCCAGCTCACCTATACAGGGTAGGGGGACTGAAGCTTTCTTT. Its translation is CASSPIQGRGTEAFF.

V is TRBV2 and J is TRBJ1-1; TRBD1 agrees at 10 bases. The CDR3 loop spans 14 amino acids. The germline V gene has CDR1 SNHLY and CDR2 FYNNEI. V dropped 8 bases and J dropped 4; count of bases not matched to a gene: 7. The CDR3 region is CASLGQGEVTEAFF. CDR3 sequence (DNA): TGTGCCAGCCTCGGACAGGGGGAAGTCACTGAAGCTTTCTTT.

The chain uses TRBV25-1 and TRBJ2-7; 14 positions agree with TRBD2. The germline V gene encodes CDR1 MGHDK and CDR2 SYGVNS. The CDR3 spans 18 residues. After removal of 6 bases from V and 5 bases from J, the junction contained 15 bases not matched to a gene. The CDR3 sequence: CASRQTGTSGRMVNEQYF. In DNA form, the CDR3 reads TGTGCCAGCAGGCAGACAGGGACTAGCGGGAGAATGGTGAACGAGCAGTACTTC.

The rearrangement joins TRBV6-5 to TRBJ1-2, with D unresolved. CDR3 length equals 16 residues. V gave up 2 bases and J gave up 0 bases, with 13 bases separating them. Germline CDR1 reads MNHEY; CDR2 reads SVGAGI. CDR3 DNA: TGTGCCAGCAGTTACACCCCAAGTCGGGCTAACTATGGCTACACCTTC. It yields the protein CASSYTPSRANYGYTF.

J is TRBJ1-1 and V is TRBV4-2, with no clear D. This CDR3 region has 14 residues. Germline V gene data show CDR1 as LGHNA and CDR2 as YNFKEQ. Trimming pared 7 bases from V and 1 base from J, leaving 13 bases between. The chain's CDR3 is CASKLDGGNTEAFF. The CDR3 coding sequence is TGTGCCAGCAAACTAGACGGTGGGAACACTGAAGCTTTCTTT.

V is TRBV2 and J is TRBJ2-5; D perhaps matches TRBD2 (6 bases). CDR1 is SNHLY and CDR2 is FYNNEI in the germline V gene. This CDR3 has 15 residues. The V gene lost 1 base and the J gene lost 2 bases, with 11 bases spanning the gap. The CDR3 nucleotides are TGTGCCAGCAGTGAAGAGGGACTCCCTCAAGAGACCCAGTACTTC. Protein sequence: CASSEEGLPQETQYF.

The J gene is TRBJ2-1, the V gene TRBV15; 7 bases match TRBD1. The V and J ends lost 1 base and 3 bases, in that order; junction bases with no gene match: 0. In germline, CDR1 is LNHNV, CDR2 YYDKDF (reference sequence). The CDR3 is 14 residues long. The CDR3 region is CATSRGDSYNEQFF. The CDR3, as DNA: TGTGCCACCAGCAGAGGGGACAGCTACAATGAGCAGTTCTTC.

The V and J genes are TRBV10-1 and TRBJ1-1; D is undetermined. The germline V and J ends were trimmed by 7 bases and 0 bases, with 9 bases remaining between them. CDR3 length equals 13 residues. Germline V gene sequence: CDR1 WNHNN, CDR2 SYGVQD (reference sequence). CDR3 DNA: TGCGCCAGCACCGCTACCCTGAACACTGAAGCTTTCTTT. Residues: CASTATLNTEAFF.

The chain recombines TRBV30 with TRBJ2-5; D ambiguous. There are 13 residues in the CDR3. CDR1 and CDR2 from the germline V gene are GTSNPN and SVGIG (reference sequence). V lost 3 bases to trimming and J lost 2 bases, with 10 bases between them. This CDR3 is CAWSTDWQETQYF. In DNA, the CDR3 is TGTGCCTGGAGCACAGATTGGCAAGAGACCCAGTACTTC.

The genes are TRBV5-4 and TRBJ2-1; D is unresolved. The CDR3 loop spans 13 amino acids. V lost 4 bases and J lost 4, with 9 bases in between. Germline CDR1 and CDR2: SGHNT and YYREEE (reference sequence). The CDR3 sequence is CASSPRGYNEQFF. CDR3 bases: TGTGCCAGCAGCCCACGAGGTTACAATGAGCAGTTCTTC.

The genes are TRBV5-1 and TRBJ2-6; TRBD1 matches at 7 bases. After removal of 2 bases from V and 1 base from J, the junction contained 0 bases not matched to a gene. CDR1 and CDR2 (germline): SGHRS, YFSETQ. This CDR3 has 15 residues. CDR3 nucleotides: TGCGCCAGCAGCTTACAGGGGTCTGGGGCCAACGTCCTGACTTTC. Translated, it gives CASSLQGSGANVLTF.

This sequence joins TRBV6-1 and TRBJ2-2, with a weak D call TRBD1 (5 bases). Germline V gene lookup returns CDR1 MNHNS and CDR2 SASEGT. With 6 bases removed from V and 6 bases from J, the gap between germline ends came to 11 bases. This CDR3 contains 13 residues. CDR3 sequence reads: CASRGRVSGELFF. CDR3 sequence (DNA): TGTGCCAGCAGGGGGCGAGTTTCCGGGGAGCTGTTTTTT.

The rearrangement joins TRBV19 to TRBJ2-1; no reliable D call. V was clipped by 1 base and J by 9 bases, with 4 bases between them. This CDR3 region has 11 residues. CDR1 and CDR2 (germline): LNHDA, SQIVND (reference sequence). The CDR3 coding sequence is TGTGCCAGTAGTATAGGAGGTGAGCAGTTCTTC. Protein sequence: CASSIGGEQFF.

The chain carries TRBV29-1 and TRBJ2-3; no clear D gene. CDR1 and CDR2 (germline): SQVTM, ANQGSEA. This CDR3 region has 12 residues. The V end lost 6 bases, the J end lost 2 bases, and 9 bases lay between the germline ends. The CDR3 nucleotides read TGCAGCGTCCTTCGCGACACAGATACGCAGTATTTT. As protein: CSVLRDTDTQYF.

V and J are TRBV11-2 and TRBJ1-5; D possibly corresponds to TRBD1 (5 bases). Germline CDR1 and CDR2: SGHAT and FQNNGV. Trimming stripped 1 base from V and 3 bases from J, with 10 bases between. This CDR3 comprises 15 residues. This chain's CDR3 is CASSLVQGPNQPQHF. The CDR3 region has the DNA TGTGCCAGCAGCTTAGTTCAGGGTCCCAATCAGCCCCAGCATTTT.

The gene calls are TRBV7-8 and TRBJ2-7; 10 nucleotides agree with TRBD1. This CDR3 spans 15 amino acids. Germline V CDR1 and CDR2: SGHVS, FQNEAQ. Germline trimming cut 5 bases from V and 3 bases from J; bases unmatched to any gene: 7. CDR3 DNA sequence: TGTGCCAGCAGCCAAACGACAGGGGGCCACTACGAGCAGTACTTC. It translates to CASSQTTGGHYEQYF.

V usage is TRBV23-1 and J usage is TRBJ1-2; TRBD1 agrees at 7 bases. Being an ORF, TRBV23-1 has a function that is uncertain. Trimming at V came to 6 bases and at J to 6 bases, leaving 4 bases not matched to a gene. The CDR3 length is 12 residues. DNA for the CDR3: TGCGCCAGCAGATCCAGGGGGGATGGCTACACCTTC. It yields the protein CASRSRGDGYTF.

J is TRBJ1-2 and V is TRBV5-5; perhaps TRBD1 as D (6 bases). Per the germline V gene, CDR1 is SGHKS and CDR2 is YYEKEE (reference sequence). The V end was cut by 0 bases, the J end by 2 bases, with 8 bases between. This CDR3 is 14 amino acids long. The CDR3 protein is CASSLVQGNYGYTF. CDR3 nucleotides: TGTGCCAGCAGCTTGGTCCAGGGGAACTATGGCTACACCTTC.

The CDR3 region is CASSFSQGGNTEAFF. The CDR3 DNA is TGTGCCAGCAGTTTCTCACAGGGGGGAAACACTGAAGCTTTCTTT. The chain is built from TRBV27 and TRBJ1-1; 8 bases match TRBD1. Germline V CDR1 and CDR2: MNHEY, SMNVEV (reference sequence). CDR3 size: 15 residues. With V trimmed by 3 bases and J by 2 bases, 5 bases remained unmatched.

V and J are TRBV30 and TRBJ2-5; 11 bases agree with TRBD1. The J call may be in error: the DNA end matches TRBJ2-7 better. The CDR3 spans 14 residues. In germline, CDR1 is GTSNPN, CDR2 SVGIG (reference sequence). The CDR3 is CAWSRDRGKPEQYF. The CDR3 DNA follows: TGTGCCTGGAGTCGGGACAGGGGGAAACCCGAGCAGTACTTC.

This rearrangement joins TRBV5-6 to TRBJ1-2; D is unresolved. CDR1 and CDR2 (germline): SGHDT, YYEEEE. This CDR3 contains 14 residues. The germline V and J ends were trimmed by 0 bases and 3 bases, with 9 bases remaining between them. This CDR3 is CASSLATVDYGYTF. Written as DNA, the CDR3 is TGTGCCAGCAGCTTGGCCACGGTGGACTATGGCTACACCTTC.